The 21 T cell receptor beta chains given below trace back to one sample, sequenced in a study of Ad26.COV2.S vaccination and SARS-CoV-2 variants. Profiling relied on immunoSEQ multiplex PCR, and the TCRdb table lists in-frame clones only, not all of them. The sample lists about 330,000 clones; roughly 90% were seen once. Specified treatment: 15 to 20 received Ad26.COV2.S at low or high dose, single or two shots; about 5 received placebo; per-sample allocation not given. Following the first vaccine or placebo injection, samples were taken on day 63. Source: peripheral blood, taken in a trial of Ad26.COV2.S vaccine versus placebo. The origin of the receptors is a person between 18 and 65 years old who received the Ad26.COV2.S COVID-19 vaccine or a placebo.

The V and J genes are TRBV3-1 (or the pseudogene TRBV3-2) and TRBJ2-6; TRBD1 matches at 7 bases. The V and J ends lost 4 bases and 2 bases, in that order; junction bases with no gene match: 14. The CDR3 sequence is 19 residues long. The V gene's germline CDR1 is LGHDT and CDR2 YNNKEL (reference sequence). The CDR3 DNA is TGTGCCAGCAGCCTAAACAAAGATGACAGGGTTGCTGGGGCCAACGTCCTGACTTTC. Translating it yields CASSLNKDDRVAGANVLTF.

The chain is built from TRBV5-4 and TRBJ1-3; 7 nucleotides align to TRBD1. V shed 4 bases, J shed 1 base, and the junction held 11 bases outside the gene matches. CDR1 SGHNT and CDR2 YYREEE come from the germline V gene (reference sequence). This CDR3 contains 17 residues. DNA for the CDR3: TGTGCCAGCAGCCACGCGGGCCCACAGGGGTCTGGAAACACCATATATTTT. Translation gives CASSHAGPQGSGNTIYF.

The V and J genes are TRBV11-2 and TRBJ1-2; 8 bases map to TRBD1. Germline CDR1 is SGHAT and CDR2 is FQNNGV. The J segment lost 3 bases and the V segment lost 5 bases, leaving 8 bases of the junction unmatched. This CDR3 spans 15 amino acids. This chain's CDR3 is CASSVYRGSDYGYTF. CDR3 bases: TGTGCCAGCAGCGTCTACAGGGGGTCGGACTATGGCTACACCTTC.

This clone has a single count. This rearrangement joins TRBV27 to TRBJ2-3; 10 bases match TRBD2. The CDR3 is 15 amino acids. CDR1 is MNHEY, CDR2 SMNVEV, per germline (reference sequence). V lost 3 bases and J lost 1; bases outside the gene matches: 1. Here the CDR3 reads CASSFLAGGTDTQYF. In nucleotides, the CDR3 is TGTGCCAGCAGTTTTCTAGCGGGGGGCACAGATACGCAGTATTTT.

This chain connects TRBV6-2 or TRBV6-3 to TRBJ2-5; TRBD2 matches at 8 bases. Per the germline V gene, CDR1 is MNHEY and CDR2 is SVGEGT. Trimming cost V 5 bases and J 2 bases; bases outside gene matches: 7. The length of the CDR3 is 15 residues. The CDR3 reads CASSRIAGGQETQYF. CDR3 nucleotides: TGTGCCAGCAGTCGAATCGCGGGGGGACAAGAGACCCAGTACTTC.

The chain combines TRBV19 with TRBJ1-3; weak D call: TRBD1 (6 bases). The V gene's germline CDR1 is LNHDA and CDR2 SQIVND (reference sequence). The CDR3 is 15 residues long. V dropped 5 bases and J dropped 4 bases, with 15 bases sitting between them. The DNA of the CDR3 is TGTGCCAGTAGTCTCCAACAGGGCCCGGGAAACACCATATATTTT. It encodes CASSLQQGPGNTIYF.

This rearrangement joins TRBV19 to TRBJ1-1; 7 positions agree with TRBD1. Germline V gene sequence: CDR1 LNHDA, CDR2 SQIVND (reference sequence). With V trimmed by 7 bases and J by 1 base, 12 bases remained unmatched. CDR3 length equals 16 residues. The CDR3 region is CASKNRQGPQNTEAFF. CDR3 nucleotides: TGTGCCAGTAAAAACCGACAGGGCCCACAGAACACTGAAGCTTTCTTT.

This chain uses TRBV18 with TRBJ2-7; D gene ambiguous. Germline V gene sequence: CDR1 KGHSH, CDR2 LQKENI. V dropped 5 bases and J dropped 0 bases, with 8 bases sitting between them. The CDR3 covers 13 residues. Here the CDR3 DNA reads TGTGCCAGCTCAGTTGGTAGCTCCTACGAGCAGTACTTC. Amino acids: CASSVGSSYEQYF.

The gene calls are TRBV18 and TRBJ1-3; D is unresolved. The germline V gene encodes CDR1 KGHSH and CDR2 LQKENI. The CDR3 loop spans 14 amino acids. V gave up 6 bases and J gave up 4 bases, with 13 bases separating them. CDR3 bases: TGTGCCAGCTCCCACCCGGATCGGGGAAACACCATATATTTT. Translated: CASSHPDRGNTIYF. The full variable domain, with the rest looked up from reference TRBV18 and TRBJ1-3, is NAGVMQNPRHLVRRRGQEARLRCSPMKGHSHVYWYRQLPEEGLKFMVYLQKENIIDESGMPKERFSAEFPKEGPSILRIQQVVRGDSAAYFCASSHPDRGNTIYFGEGSWLTVV.

The V and J genes are TRBV24-1 and TRBJ2-1, with TRBD2 identical over 7 bases. Losses at the gene ends were 4 bases for V and 3 bases for J; bases not matched to a gene: 11. The CDR3 is 17 residues long. Germline values: CDR1 KGHDR, CDR2 SFDVKD. CDR3 in amino acids: CATSEGPRAGDYNEQFF. For the CDR3, the DNA is TGTGCCACCAGTGAGGGGCCCCGGGCGGGGGACTACAATGAGCAGTTCTTC.

The chain combines TRBV10-2 with TRBJ1-2; 8 positions agree with TRBD1. The V segment lost 0 bases and the J segment 7 bases; nucleotides outside the gene matches: 4. CDR1 WSHSY and CDR2 SAAADI come from the germline V gene. CDR3 length: 14 amino acids. The CDR3 DNA follows: TGCGCCAGCAGTGAGTCAGGACAGGGAGGTGGCTACACCTTC. As protein: CASSESGQGGGYTF.

This chain joins TRBV20-1 and TRBJ1-1; D is ambiguous. The CDR3 contains 10 residues. Germline V gene lookup returns CDR1 DFQATT and CDR2 SNEGSKA (reference sequence). Trimming left V 1 base short and J 8 bases short, with 5 bases between. The CDR3 protein is CSARAYEAFF. The DNA for the CDR3 is TGCAGTGCTAGAGCTTACGAAGCTTTCTTT.

This clone was recorded a few times. The chain is built from TRBV18 and TRBJ2-7; perhaps TRBD2 as D (6 bases). CDR3 length: 17 residues. In germline, CDR1 is KGHSH, CDR2 LQKENI. Between the trimmed V and J ends, which lost 1 base and 0 bases, there was a span of 16 bases. The CDR3 DNA is TGTGCCAGCTCACCACGGAGCCTCGGGAGTGGCTCCTACGAGCAGTACGTC. Its translation is CASSPRSLGSGSYEQYV.

This clone is a singleton in its sample. The CDR3 DNA is TGTGCCAGCAGCTTTCCTTTGGCCGGGACAGGGGCTATCGGCTACACCTTC. This encodes CASSFPLAGTGAIGYTF. V is TRBV7-8 and J is TRBJ1-2; 10 nucleotides align to TRBD1. Germline assignment: CDR1 SGHVS and CDR2 FQNEAQ. After removal of 3 bases from V and 8 bases from J, the junction contained 15 bases not matched to a gene. There are 17 residues in the CDR3.

The chain uses TRBV19 and TRBJ2-3; the D is unclear. Per the germline V gene, CDR1 is LNHDA and CDR2 is SQIVND (reference sequence). There are 22 residues in the CDR3. V shed 3 bases and J shed 5 bases, with 36 bases lying between them. The CDR3 coding sequence is TGTGCCAGTAGTATGACCCCATACACCGCCAGGCCTTCCCCTGCCTTTGAAGATACGCAGTATTTT. Encoded protein: CASSMTPYTARPSPAFEDTQYF. The full variable domain, completed using reference TRBV19 and TRBJ2-3, is DGGITQSPKYLFRKEGQNVTLSCEQNLNHDAMYWYRQDPGQGLRLIYYSQIVNDFQKGDIAEGYSVSREKKESFPLTVTSAQKNPTAFYLCASSMTPYTARPSPAFEDTQYFGPGTRLTVL.

This chain uses TRBV19 with TRBJ1-1, with D perhaps TRBD1 (5 bases). The germline V gene encodes CDR1 LNHDA and CDR2 SQIVND (reference sequence). Trimming took off 8 bases at V and 1 base at J, with 11 bases between the two ends. The CDR3 runs 13 residues. CDR3 residues: CASLRGQNTEAFF. DNA for the CDR3: TGTGCCAGTCTCCGGGGCCAGAACACTGAAGCTTTCTTT.

This clone was seen a handful of times. CDR3 in amino acids: CASAGDWGTYTEAFF. CDR3 nucleotides: TGTGCCAGCGCCGGAGACTGGGGTACTTACACTGAAGCTTTCTTT. The gene calls are TRBV27 and TRBJ1-1; D is ambiguous. The CDR3 covers 15 residues. The ends were cut back, 8 bases at V and 3 bases at J, with 19 bases in the middle. Germline V lookup: CDR1 MNHEY, CDR2 SMNVEV (reference sequence).

This clone has more than one count but fewer than ten. The rearrangement joins TRBV7-9 to TRBJ1-2; D unresolved. V lost 3 bases and J lost 8, with 16 bases in between. Germline CDR1 reads SEHNR; CDR2 reads FQNEAQ (reference sequence). The CDR3 totals 14 residues. For the CDR3, the DNA is TGTGCCAGCAGCTTTTCCGGGAGATCTAGCGGCTACACCTTC. Its protein product is CASSFSGRSSGYTF.

The rearrangement links TRBV6-5 to TRBJ1-2; D gene ambiguous. The CDR3 loop spans 13 amino acids. Trimming removed 2 bases from V and 2 bases from J, with 6 bases in between. Germline V gene sequence: CDR1 MNHEY, CDR2 SVGAGI. As DNA, the CDR3 is TGTGCCAGCAGTTACGGGCCGAACTATGGCTACACCTTC. This gives the protein CASSYGPNYGYTF.

V gene TRBV10-2 combines with J gene TRBJ1-1; D is perhaps TRBD1 (5 bases). The CDR3 has 13 residues. Germline CDR1 and CDR2: WSHSY and SAAADI. The V gene lost 9 bases and the J gene lost 5 bases, with 16 bases spanning the gap. The CDR3 nucleotides are TGCGCCAGTATAGAGGGGAAACTGACTGAAGCTTTCTTT. It codes for CASIEGKLTEAFF.

J is TRBJ2-3 and V is TRBV3-1 (or the pseudogene TRBV3-2), with 9 bases fitting TRBD1. Trimming at V came to 3 bases and at J to 4 bases, leaving 5 bases not matched to a gene. The CDR3 spans 15 residues. In germline, CDR1 is LGHDT, CDR2 YNNKEL (reference sequence). CDR3 DNA sequence: TGTGCCAGCAGCCATCCGGGACAGGGTCCAGATACGCAGTATTTT. This encodes CASSHPGQGPDTQYF.